This is a list of T cell receptor beta chains from one sample in a study of human T cells and chemical hapten exposure. TCRdb processed the RACE reads anew with MiXCR; each CDR3 protein has one entry. Among 150,000 to 200,000 distinct CDR3 sequences listed, 25% to 30% were seen once. Specimen: whole blood, collected in connection with sensitization to the hapten diphenylcyclopropenone (DPC). The receptors shown here come from a woman aged 25 to 39 with alopecia areata. Some clones in this sample may be carry-over from other donors' samples. The CDR3 runs from the conserved cysteine through the conserved F or W. D genes are given only for firm matches. Clone sizes are given selectively: once, few, many, or a class where the clone is expanded.

TRBV7-3	NA	NA	TRBJ1-6	TGTGCCAGCAGCTTACAGGGACGGAATTCACCCCTCCACTTT	CASSLQGRNSPLHF
TRBV15	NA	few	TRBJ1-5	TGTGCCACCAGCAGGGAAGAGAATCAGCCCCAGCATTTT	CATSREENQPQHF
TRBV28	NA	NA	TRBJ2-2	TGTGCCAGCAGTTTGGGGGGGGCGCGAACCGGGGAGCTGTTTTTT	CASSLGGARTGELFF
TRBV20-1	TRBD2	NA	TRBJ2-1	TGCAGTGCTAGTCTCGCGGGAGGCTACAATGAGCAGTTCTTC	CSASLAGGYNEQFF
TRBV2	NA	NA	TRBJ2-7	TGTGCCAGCAGAGCAACAGGGTTGAGTTCCTACGAGCAGTACTTC	CASRATGLSSYEQYF
TRBV7-9	NA	many	TRBJ2-1	TGTGCCAGCAGCCCGCTGGACAGAGGGGGAAGCTCCTACAATGAGCAGTTCTTC	CASSPLDRGGSSYNEQFF
TRBV28	NA	few	TRBJ2-1	TGTGCCAGCACCAAAGGGGGGGCCCCCTACAATGAGCAGTTCTTC	CASTKGGAPYNEQFF
TRBV2	NA	NA	TRBJ1-2	TGTGCCAGCAGCCCCGGGCCCCCGGAGGACTATGGCTACACCTTC	CASSPGPPEDYGYTF
TRBV20-1	NA	few	TRBJ2-3	TGCAGTGCTGTCTTTCCGGGAGATACGCAGTATTTT	CSAVFPGDTQYF
TRBV10-3	NA	NA	TRBJ1-5	TGTGCCACTTGGGGGGGGGGCGCTGGCCAGCCCCAGCATTTT	CATWGGGAGQPQHF
TRBV7-2	NA	NA	TRBJ2-3	TGTGCCAGCAGCTCCTGGCTGGGGGCATATACGCAGTATTTT	CASSSWLGAYTQYF
TRBV27	NA	few	TRBJ2-3	TGTGCCAGCAGTTTAGGACCCACAGATACGCAGTATTTT	CASSLGPTDTQYF
TRBV12-5	NA	NA	TRBJ1-6	TGTGCTAGTGGTTTGGTACTTGAGTCACCCCTCCACTTT	CASGLVLESPLHF
TRBV7-9	NA	NA	TRBJ1-1	TGTGCCAGCAGCGCCAGGGTCGCTGAAGCTTTCTTT	CASSARVAEAFF
TRBV5-6	TRBD1	NA	TRBJ2-3	TGTGCCAGCAGCTTGGCCTACGAGAACAGGGGGCGGAATACGCAGTATTTT	CASSLAYENRGRNTQYF
TRBV7-2	NA	few	TRBJ2-3	TGTGCCAGCAGTTCATATGGGGGTCCTTCAGATACGCAGTATTTT	CASSSYGGPSDTQYF
TRBV5-1	TRBD1	once	TRBJ1-6	TGCGCCAGCAGCCCCCGACAGGGAGAAAATTCACCCCTCCACTTT	CASSPRQGENSPLHF
TRBV29-1	NA	NA	TRBJ1-1	TGCAGCGCCCTGGCCCAAGTGGGGACTGAAGCTTTCTTT	CSALAQVGTEAFF
TRBV5-4	TRBD1	NA	TRBJ2-1	TGTGCCAGCGGTGTACCGGGACAGCAATCAACTTACCCCTACAATGAGCAGTTCTTC	CASGVPGQQSTYPYNEQFF
TRBV7-2	TRBD2	NA	TRBJ2-1	TGTGCCAGCAGCTTAGGCCTCCAACGGGAGGGCTATGAGCAGTTCTTC	CASSLGLQREGYEQFF
TRBV20-1	NA	NA	TRBJ1-2	TGCAGTGCGGACCTCAGGGGTAGGGGCTATGGCTACACCTTC	CSADLRGRGYGYTF
TRBV27	NA	few	TRBJ1-1	TGTGCCAGCAGTCCCCTGGCAGGGGAGTTTTCTGAAGCTTTCTTT	CASSPLAGEFSEAFF
TRBV4-3	NA	many	TRBJ1-2	TGCGCCAGCAGCCAAGATGGAAGGGTTGACTATGGCTACACCTTC	CASSQDGRVDYGYTF
TRBV12-3/TRBV12-4	NA	NA	TRBJ2-2	TGTGCCAGCACCCGACTAGGACAGATTTTGGCCGGGGAGCTGTTTTTT	CASTRLGQILAGELFF
TRBV10-3	NA	NA	TRBJ2-7	TGTGCCATCAGTGAGTGGCAGACCAACGAGCAGTACTTC	CAISEWQTNEQYF
TRBV7-6	NA	NA	TRBJ1-1	TGTGCCAGCAGCTTAGAGGGTGGGTTCACTGAAGCTTTCTTT	CASSLEGGFTEAFF
TRBV6-2/TRBV6-3	NA	NA	TRBJ2-7	TGTGCCAGCAGTTACGGAATTGACAGATACTCCTACGAGCAGTACTTC	CASSYGIDRYSYEQYF
TRBV11-3	NA	NA	TRBJ1-2	TGTGCCAGCAGCCGCAACTTAGTGGGGCTGGTATCTAATGGCTACACCTTC	CASSRNLVGLVSNGYTF
TRBV29-1	NA	NA	TRBJ2-7	TGCAGCGTTGTTAATAGCCGCAGCTCCTACGAGCAGTACTTC	CSVVNSRSSYEQYF
TRBV29-1	NA	NA	TRBJ1-2	TGCAGCGGCGAAACAGGGACCGATGGCTACACCTTC	CSGETGTDGYTF
TRBV4-3	TRBD2	NA	TRBJ2-1	TGCGCCAGCAGCCGTAGACCGGGACTAGCGGATGAGCAGTTCTTC	CASSRRPGLADEQFF
TRBV6-4	TRBD1	NA	TRBJ1-1	TGTGCCAGCAGTGAGGGACAGGGTGTCACTGAAGCTTTCTTT	CASSEGQGVTEAFF
TRBV2	TRBD1	few	TRBJ2-5	TGTGCCAGCAGTGAAGCGCTACAGGGGACCGGGACCCAGTACTTC	CASSEALQGTGTQYF
TRBV7-2	NA	NA	TRBJ2-7	TGTGCCAGCAGCTCCTCGGGGTACGAGCAGTACTTC	CASSSSGYEQYF
TRBV29-1	NA	NA	TRBJ1-2	TGCAGCGTTGAAAGGGTCAGGGGCGGAGGCTACACCTTC	CSVERVRGGGYTF
TRBV28	NA	few	TRBJ1-2	TGTGCCAGCAGCCGGGGGGGAAACTATGGCTACACCTTC	CASSRGGNYGYTF
TRBV28	NA	NA	TRBJ1-1	TGTGCCAGCAGTTACCCTGCCAAGTCTACTGAAGCTTTCTTT	CASSYPAKSTEAFF
TRBV7-3	TRBD1	few	TRBJ1-6	TGTGCCAGCAGAAAAGACAGGGCCTATAATTCACCCCTCCACTTT	CASRKDRAYNSPLHF
TRBV20-1	TRBD2	NA	TRBJ2-7	TGCAGTGCTAGTCCCCCTAGCGGGGTACCCTACGAGCAGTACTTC	CSASPPSGVPYEQYF
TRBV5-6	TRBD1	few	TRBJ2-2	TGTGCCAGCAGCGGCGGGACAGGGAGGCTGTTTTTT	CASSGGTGRLFF
TRBV4-3	NA	few	TRBJ1-4	TGCGCCAGCAGCCAAGCAGGGGTTGATGAAAAACTGTTTTTT	CASSQAGVDEKLFF
TRBV18	NA	NA	TRBJ2-3	TGTGCCAGCTCACCTCAGGCGGAAGGGTTCACAGATACGCAGTATTTT	CASSPQAEGFTDTQYF
TRBV6-5	TRBD1	few	TRBJ1-5	TGTGCCAGCAGTATACAGGGGGGGGGGCCCCAGCATTTT	CASSIQGGGPQHF
TRBV6-2/TRBV6-3	NA	NA	TRBJ1-1	TGTGCCAGCAGTTGGGGATTGTTGAACACTGAAGCTTTCTTT	CASSWGLLNTEAFF
TRBV28	TRBD2	NA	TRBJ2-1	TGTGCCACATTAGCGGGGGGTTCCTACAATGAGCAGTTCTTC	CATLAGGSYNEQFF
TRBV20-1	NA	NA	TRBJ1-5	TGCAGTGCTCTAACTGACGGCAATCAGCCCCAGCATTTT	CSALTDGNQPQHF
TRBV7-2	TRBD1	NA	TRBJ2-1	TGTGCCAGCAGCTTAAACAGGGGCGATGAGCAGTTCTTC	CASSLNRGDEQFF
TRBV28	TRBD1	few	TRBJ1-1	TGTGCCAGCAGACCCCTCCGGGACAGGGACAACACTGAAGCTTTCTTT	CASRPLRDRDNTEAFF
TRBV28	TRBD1	NA	TRBJ1-1	TGTGCCAGCAATATAGGGAACAGGGGCACTGAAGCTTTCTTT	CASNIGNRGTEAFF
TRBV6-2/TRBV6-3	TRBD1	NA	TRBJ2-1	TGTGCCAGCATCCACAGGGGAGAGGTTAATGAGCAGTTCTTC	CASIHRGEVNEQFF
TRBV6-2/TRBV6-3	NA	few	TRBJ1-5	TGTGCCAGCCACGACTATGGGAGTCCTGGACAGCCCCAGCATTTT	CASHDYGSPGQPQHF
TRBV28	NA	few	TRBJ1-2	TGTGCCAGCCGCCGCCTATATGGCTACACCTTC	CASRRLYGYTF
TRBV20-1	NA	few	TRBJ2-1	TGCAGTGCTAGAGATCGGTGGAATGAGCAGTTCTTC	CSARDRWNEQFF